This T cell receptor (beta chain) was sequenced in a study of cytomegalovirus exposure and HLA in healthy donors. This CDR3 is built from 11 residues. Trimming removed 6 bases at V and 10 bases at J, with 13 bases between. Looked up from germline, CDR1 is SQVTM and CDR2 is ANQGSEA. PCR primers comprised 60 Vbeta and 13 Jbeta primers. Original handling: In a later analysis, 79 million or so unique TCR beta chains included roughly 11 million shared by two or more donors. Sequencing used immunoSEQ multiplex PCR; TCRdb keeps in-frame clones, though not all of them. That table supplies the V and J calls and clone size; D and trimming were determined from the DNA. The sample holds around 180,000 clones, under 90% seen once.

Source material: PBMCs. The V and J genes are TRBV29-1 and TRBJ2-1; a possible D gene is TRBD2 (7 bases). The sequence came from a man younger than 35 in good health and CMV-seronegative. CDR3 residues: CSVPRGAEQFF. Written as DNA, the CDR3 is TGCAGCGTCCCCCGGGGGGCCGAGCAGTTCTTC.